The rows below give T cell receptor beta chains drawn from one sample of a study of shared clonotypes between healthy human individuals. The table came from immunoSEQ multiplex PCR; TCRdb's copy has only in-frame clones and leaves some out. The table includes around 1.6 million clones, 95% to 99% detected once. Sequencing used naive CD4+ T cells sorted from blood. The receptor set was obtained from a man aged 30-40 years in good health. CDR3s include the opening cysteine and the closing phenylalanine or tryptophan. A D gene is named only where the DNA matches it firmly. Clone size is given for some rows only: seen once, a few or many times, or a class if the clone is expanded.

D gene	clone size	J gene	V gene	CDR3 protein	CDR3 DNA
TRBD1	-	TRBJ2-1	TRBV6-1	CASSADRADEQFF	TGTGCCAGCAGTGCGGACAGGGCGGATGAGCAGTTCTTC
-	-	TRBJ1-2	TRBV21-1	CASSARASGGCYGYTF	TGTGCCAGCAGCGCGCGGGCTTCTGGGGGCTGTTATGGCTACACCTTC
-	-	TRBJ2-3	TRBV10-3	CAISVSRGLADTQYF	TGTGCCATCAGTGTTTCGCGGGGCCTTGCGGATACGCAGTATTTT
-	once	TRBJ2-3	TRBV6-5	CASSYRQGTQYF	TGTGCCAGCAGTTACCGGCAAGGGACGCAGTATTTT
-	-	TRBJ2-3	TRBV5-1	CASSLGGLTDTQYF	TGCGCCAGCAGCTTGGGCGGGCTCACAGATACGCAGTATTTT
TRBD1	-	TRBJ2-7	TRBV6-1	CASSGGQGSYEQYF	TGTGCCAGCAGTGGGGGACAGGGATCCTACGAGCAGTACTTC
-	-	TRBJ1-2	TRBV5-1	CASSYDSLYGYTF	TGCGCCAGCAGCTACGACAGCTTATATGGCTACACCTTC
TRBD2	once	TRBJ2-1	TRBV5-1	CASSPTRTSGSHEQFF	TGCGCCAGCAGCCCAACCCGGACTAGCGGGAGTCATGAGCAGTTCTTC
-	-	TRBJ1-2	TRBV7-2	CASSPMGANYGYTF	TGTGCCAGCAGCCCGATGGGGGCGAATTATGGCTACACCTTC
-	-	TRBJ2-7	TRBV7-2	CASSPYKPEQYF	TGTGCCAGCAGCCCCTACAAACCCGAGCAGTACTTC
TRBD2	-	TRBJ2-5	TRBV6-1	CASRRTSGSLETQYF	TGTGCCAGCAGAAGGACTAGCGGGAGTTTAGAGACCCAGTACTTC
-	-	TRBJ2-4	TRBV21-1	CASSRDRALAKNIQYF	TGTGCCAGCAGCAGAGACAGGGCCCTAGCCAAAAACATTCAGTACTTC
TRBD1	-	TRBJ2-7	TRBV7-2	CASSLGQVSVYEQYF	TGTGCCAGCAGCCTGGGACAGGTCTCCGTCTACGAGCAGTACTTC
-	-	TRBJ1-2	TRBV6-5	CASSYRNSVLGYTF	TGTGCCAGCAGTTACCGCAACAGTGTCTTGGGCTACACCTTC
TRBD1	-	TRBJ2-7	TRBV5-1	CASSLMQGAAYEQYF	TGCGCCAGCAGCTTGATGCAGGGGGCCGCCTACGAGCAGTACTTC
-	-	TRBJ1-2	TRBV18	CASSPQGGNYGYTF	TGTGCCAGCTCACCACAGGGCGGGAACTATGGCTACACCTTC